This TCR beta chain was found in a study of cytomegalovirus exposure and HLA in healthy donors. This clone was recorded only once. Its antigen is not identified. The CDR3 extends over 13 amino acids. Looked up from germline, CDR1 is WNHNN and CDR2 is SYGVQD (reference sequence). Trimming shortened V by 6 bases and J by 1 base, and 9 bases separated the two germline ends. General study points: Three CMV-associated chains proved CMV antigen-specific in vitro.

PCR involved 60 Vbeta and 13 Jbeta primers. TCRdb's table, derived via immunoSEQ multiplex PCR, lists solely in-frame clones and lacks some. This sample has 99,000 or so clones, with 60% to 85% found just once. Sequencing input: PBMCs. The clonotype originates from a man between 60 and 75 years old in good health and CMV-seropositive. The J gene is TRBJ2-5, the V gene TRBV10-1, with D possibly being TRBD1 (6 bases). CDR3 DNA sequence: TGCGCCAGCAGCCGACAGGCCCAAGAGACCCAGTACTTC. It translates to CASSRQAQETQYF.